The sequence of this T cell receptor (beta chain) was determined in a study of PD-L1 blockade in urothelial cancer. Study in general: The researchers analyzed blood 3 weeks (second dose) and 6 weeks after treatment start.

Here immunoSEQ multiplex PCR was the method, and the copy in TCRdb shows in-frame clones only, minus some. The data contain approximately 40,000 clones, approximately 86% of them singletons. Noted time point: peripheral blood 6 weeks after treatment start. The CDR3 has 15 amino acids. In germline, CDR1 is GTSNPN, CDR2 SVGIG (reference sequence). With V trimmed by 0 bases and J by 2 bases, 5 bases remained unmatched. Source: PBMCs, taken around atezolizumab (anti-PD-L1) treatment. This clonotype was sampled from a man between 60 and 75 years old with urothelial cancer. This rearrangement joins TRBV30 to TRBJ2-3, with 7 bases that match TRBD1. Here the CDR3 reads CAWSVGTVTTDTQYF. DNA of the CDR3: TGTGCCTGGAGTGTAGGGACAGTGACCACAGATACGCAGTATTTT.